This is a list of T cell receptor beta chains from one sample in a study of blood T cell repertoires in COVID-19. Sequencing used immunoSEQ multiplex PCR; TCRdb keeps in-frame clones, though not all of them. The sample comprises about 270,000 clones, about 82% of which are singletons, and approximately 9.6% rests with the top ten. The sequenced sample consisted of PBMCs or T cells enriched from blood (not recorded which). These receptor sequences come from a woman aged 50 to 60 with acute COVID-19. Each CDR3 is given without its conserved first and last residue.

J gene: TRBJ1-4
V gene: TRBV5-1
CDR3 protein: ASSITGGYNEKLF

J gene: TRBJ2-3
V gene: TRBV30
CDR3 protein: AWSVGAGGVDTQY

J gene: TRBJ2-7
V gene: TRBV18
CDR3 protein: ASSMGSGPTYEQY

J gene: TRBJ1-1
V gene: TRBV6-5
CDR3 protein: ASSYAGNTEAF

J gene: TRBJ2-1
V gene: TRBV6-2/TRBV6-3
CDR3 protein: ASSSSSSYNEQF

J gene: TRBJ2-2
V gene: TRBV28
CDR3 protein: ASSAPGGPTGELF

J gene: TRBJ2-6
V gene: TRBV2
CDR3 protein: ASSEASVSGANVLT

J gene: TRBJ2-7
V gene: TRBV11-2
CDR3 protein: ASSHRWGDYEQY

J gene: TRBJ2-3
V gene: TRBV7-2
CDR3 protein: ASSPRGGTQY

J gene: TRBJ1-6
V gene: TRBV30
CDR3 protein: AWAIKGSYNSPLH

J gene: TRBJ2-5
V gene: TRBV4-3
CDR3 protein: ASSQDGGWGETQY

J gene: TRBJ2-7
V gene: TRBV27
CDR3 protein: ASSSTSGYEQY

J gene: TRBJ1-1
V gene: TRBV4-1
CDR3 protein: ASSHPDRAEAF

J gene: TRBJ2-7
V gene: TRBV6-5
CDR3 protein: ASSPRTSGGQGQY

J gene: TRBJ1-5
V gene: TRBV12-3/TRBV12-4
CDR3 protein: ASGGQRYQPQH

J gene: TRBJ1-6
V gene: TRBV10-1
CDR3 protein: ASSEAHDSLPEALH

J gene: TRBJ2-1
V gene: TRBV24-1
CDR3 protein: ATSDTSGGTYNEQF

J gene: TRBJ2-3
V gene: TRBV7-2
CDR3 protein: ASRGGTDTQY

J gene: TRBJ1-1
V gene: TRBV19
CDR3 protein: ASRFRGLNTEAF

J gene: TRBJ2-2
V gene: TRBV7-2
CDR3 protein: ASSPDRYTTGELF

J gene: TRBJ1-4
V gene: TRBV9
CDR3 protein: ASSNEEKLF

J gene: TRBJ1-6
V gene: TRBV6-5
CDR3 protein: ASSYDGGSSPLH

J gene: TRBJ2-3
V gene: TRBV10-3
CDR3 protein: AISDLSTDTQY

J gene: TRBJ1-2
V gene: TRBV7-9
CDR3 protein: ASSIRPLDRRDYGYT

J gene: TRBJ1-5
V gene: TRBV19
CDR3 protein: ASSGTPGRLQH

J gene: TRBJ2-1
V gene: TRBV3-1/TRBV3-2
CDR3 protein: ASRLSGENEQF

J gene: TRBJ2-5
V gene: TRBV7-2
CDR3 protein: ASSLDSGLQETQY

J gene: TRBJ1-1
V gene: TRBV2
CDR3 protein: ASSDRVFSEAF

J gene: TRBJ1-2
V gene: TRBV5-1
CDR3 protein: ASNLGGFIDYGYT

J gene: TRBJ2-3
V gene: TRBV18
CDR3 protein: ASSPSPTGSGGTDTQY

J gene: TRBJ1-3
V gene: TRBV7-2
CDR3 protein: ASSLAAGSSGNTIY

J gene: TRBJ2-7
V gene: TRBV27
CDR3 protein: ASTNAGGNYEQY

J gene: TRBJ2-7
V gene: TRBV21-1
CDR3 protein: ASSKAQGHPLKEQY

J gene: TRBJ2-1
V gene: TRBV24-1
CDR3 protein: ATSDPGQAYNEQF

J gene: TRBJ2-7
V gene: TRBV9
CDR3 protein: ASSPPGRTGEQY

J gene: TRBJ1-1
V gene: TRBV29-1
CDR3 protein: SVEAGMNTEAF